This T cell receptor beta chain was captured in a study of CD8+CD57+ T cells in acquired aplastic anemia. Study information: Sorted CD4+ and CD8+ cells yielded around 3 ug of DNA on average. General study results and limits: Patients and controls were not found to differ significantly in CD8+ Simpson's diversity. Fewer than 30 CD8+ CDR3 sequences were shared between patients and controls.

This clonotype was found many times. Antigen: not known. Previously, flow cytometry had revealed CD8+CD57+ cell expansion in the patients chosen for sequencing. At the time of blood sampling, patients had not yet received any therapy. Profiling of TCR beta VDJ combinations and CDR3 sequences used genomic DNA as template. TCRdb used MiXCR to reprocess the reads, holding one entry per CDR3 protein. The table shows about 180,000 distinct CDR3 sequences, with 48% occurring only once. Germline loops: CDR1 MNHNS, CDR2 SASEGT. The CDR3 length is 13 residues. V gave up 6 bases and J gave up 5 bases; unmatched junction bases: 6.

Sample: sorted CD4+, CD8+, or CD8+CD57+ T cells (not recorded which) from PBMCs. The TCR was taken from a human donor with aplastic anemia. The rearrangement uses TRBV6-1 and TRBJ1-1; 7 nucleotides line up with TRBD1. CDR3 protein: CASRPTGVTEAFF. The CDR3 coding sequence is TGTGCCAGCAGACCAACAGGGGTAACTGAAGCTTTCTTT.